This TCR beta chain is from a study of CD8 T cells in Susac syndrome. Random hexamers were used to reverse transcribe 0.5 to 1 ug of RNA. TCRdb re-derived calls from the immunoSEQ multiplex PCR reads in MiXCR, one entry per CDR3 protein. The table records some 170,000 distinct CDR3 sequences, around 94% of them present only once. Germline loops: CDR1 LGHNA, CDR2 YNFKEQ. The ends lost 0 bases at V and 0 bases at J; junction bases unmatched: 7. The CDR3 covers 17 residues. The chain couples TRBV4-2 to TRBJ2-7; 8 bases align to TRBD2. The sample comprised CD4+ T cells from PBMCs. The TCR originated in a human donor with multiple sclerosis. The CDR3 DNA is TGTGCCAGCAGCCAAGACCCCACGGGAGGGAGCTCCTACGAGCAGTACTTC. Its translation is CASSQDPTGGSSYEQYF.